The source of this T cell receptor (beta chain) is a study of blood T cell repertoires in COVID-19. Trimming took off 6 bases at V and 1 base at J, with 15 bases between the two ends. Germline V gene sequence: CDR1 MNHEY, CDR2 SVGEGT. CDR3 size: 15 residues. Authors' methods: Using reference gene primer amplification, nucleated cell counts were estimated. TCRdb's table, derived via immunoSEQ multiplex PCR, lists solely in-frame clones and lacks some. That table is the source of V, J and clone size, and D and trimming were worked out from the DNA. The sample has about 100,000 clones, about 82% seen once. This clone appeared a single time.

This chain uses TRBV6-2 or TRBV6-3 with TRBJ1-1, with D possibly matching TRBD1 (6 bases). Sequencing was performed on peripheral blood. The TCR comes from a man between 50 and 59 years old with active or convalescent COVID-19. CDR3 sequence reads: CASSPVGGANTEAFF. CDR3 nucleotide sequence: TGTGCCAGCAGCCCCGTAGGGGGGGCGAACACTGAAGCTTTCTTT.